What follows are 4 T cell receptor beta chains derived from one specimen sequenced in a study of T-cell reconstitution after alpha-beta-depleted transplantation in children. During its preparation, the TCRbeta library received unique molecular identifiers. TCRdb reanalysed the PCR reads using MiXCR and keeps one entry per CDR3 protein. The repertoire includes about a million distinct CDR3 sequences, roughly 29% of them detected once, and 28% sits in the top ten. The material sequenced was PBMCs, mostly from graft donor cells, taken 360 days after TCRalphabeta/CD19-depleted stem cell transplant. All receptors come from a boy less than two years old who had a stem cell transplant for SCID, so the T cells may come from the graft donor.

This chain uses TRBV20-1 with TRBJ2-3, with D possibly being TRBD1 (6 bases). From germline, CDR1 is DFQATT and CDR2 SNEGSKA (reference sequence). This CDR3 is built from 14 residues. Trimming took off 3 bases at V and 9 bases at J, with 19 bases between the two ends. CDR3 DNA sequence: TGCAGTGCTAGTCCCTCACAGGGCCCCGGGACGCAGTATTTT. Its protein is CSASPSQGPGTQYF.

This clonotype was seen only a few times. V and J are TRBV4-1 and TRBJ2-5; either TRBD1 or TRBD2 may fit D (5 bases each). This CDR3 spans 15 amino acids. Germline lookup yields CDR1 MGHRA and CDR2 YSYEKL. Trimming pared 1 base from V and 3 bases from J, leaving 12 bases between. This CDR3 reads CASSQVAVGEETQYF. Written as DNA, the CDR3 is TGCGCCAGCAGCCAAGTTGCGGTGGGGGAAGAGACCCAGTACTTC.

As regards this clonotype: Its ends do not fully match the called genes, so a read error is possible. CDR3 sequence reads: CASREGRFTDTQYF. In DNA form, the CDR3 reads TGTGCCAGCCGTGAGGGGCGATTCACAGATACGCAGTATTTT. The V gene is TRBV25-1, the J gene TRBJ2-3; D tentatively fits TRBD1 or TRBD2 (5 bases each). CDR3 size: 14 residues. Germline lookup yields CDR1 MGHDK and CDR2 SYGVNS.

This chain joins TRBV10-3 and TRBJ1-2; 8 bases match TRBD1. Germline assignment: CDR1 ENHRY and CDR2 SYGVKD. This CDR3 comprises 16 residues. V shed 4 bases, J shed 7 bases, and the junction held 14 bases outside the gene matches. CDR3: CAISAYADRALAGYTF. The CDR3 region has the DNA TGTGCCATCAGTGCCTACGCGGACAGGGCTTTGGCTGGCTACACCTTC.